This T cell receptor (beta chain) was sequenced for a study of blood T cell repertoires in COVID-19. Losses at the gene ends were 4 bases for V and 7 bases for J; bases not matched to a gene: 12. Germline lookup yields CDR1 KGHDR and CDR2 SFDVKD. The length of the CDR3 is 17 residues. The recovered donors of Cohort 3 showed two negative PCRs, clearance, or symptom resolution. This table comes from immunoSEQ multiplex PCR, and its TCRdb copy is limited to in-frame clones, with some not included. The sample has approximately 220,000 clones, just under 90% seen once. This clone was counted between two and nine times.

This TCR was sampled from a man under 40 who had recovered from COVID-19. The V and J genes are TRBV24-1 and TRBJ2-1; 10 bases are shared with TRBD2. Sequencing was performed on PBMCs or T cells enriched from blood (not recorded which). CDR3 in DNA: TGTGCCACCAGTGAACACCGACAGCGGGAGGGTATGAATGAGCAGTTCTTC. This codes for CATSEHRQREGMNEQFF.